This TCR beta chain stems from a study of CD8 T cells in Susac syndrome. This CDR3 spans 17 amino acids. Germline V gives CDR1 SGDLS, CDR2 YYNGEE. V was clipped by 0 bases and J by 1 base; unmatched bases: 7. Random hexamers were used to reverse transcribe about 0.45 to 1 ug of RNA. TCRdb re-called the immunoSEQ multiplex PCR reads through MiXCR, storing one row per CDR3 protein. Here the sample spans 150,000 or so distinct CDR3 sequences, about 94% being singletons. Sequencing used CD8+ T cells from PBMCs. The receptor was isolated from a human donor with multiple sclerosis. The V gene is TRBV9, the J gene TRBJ2-7; 10 nucleotides match TRBD2. The CDR3 region is CASSVGSGGTTSYEQYF. The CDR3 coding sequence is TGTGCCAGCAGCGTAGGTAGCGGGGGGACGACTTCCTACGAGCAGTACTTC.